This entry is about one T cell receptor (beta chain). Repertoires were generated with immunoSEQ multiplex PCR, while TCRdb's copy carries only in-frame clones and drops some. The sample has roughly 480,000 clones, nearly 90% seen once. This CDR3 contains 15 residues. Germline V CDR1 and CDR2: SGHRS, YFSETQ. V shed 4 bases and J 3 bases; nucleotides not matched to a gene: 5. Seattle-derived patients entered the study during active infection and were followed longitudinally. This entry belongs to a study of blood T cell repertoires in COVID-19. The V call is TRBV5-1, the J call TRBJ2-5; 11 bases line up with TRBD2. The sequenced sample consisted of peripheral blood. This receptor was obtained from a young man with COVID-19, enrolled during active disease. In DNA, the CDR3 is TGCGCCAGCAGCAAAGGGACTAGCGGCGAAGAGACCCAGTACTTC. Translating it yields CASSKGTSGEETQYF.